These 6 T cell receptor beta chains share one sample of origin, sequenced in a study of blood T cell repertoires in COVID-19. The assay was immunoSEQ multiplex PCR, and TCRdb's table has in-frame clones only and misses some. Here the sample spans approximately 250,000 clones, around 88% being singletons. Specimen: PBMCs or T cells enriched from blood (not recorded which). The receptor source for this set is a woman aged 40 to 50 with acute COVID-19.

This chain links TRBV5-1 with TRBJ1-3; D might be TRBD1 (6 bases). V was cut by 4 bases and J by 0 bases, with 8 bases left in between. Germline V lookup: CDR1 SGHRS, CDR2 YFSETQ. The CDR3 sequence is 14 residues long. CDR3 sequence reads: CASSPDSSGNTIYF. The CDR3 DNA follows: TGCGCCAGCAGCCCGGACAGCTCTGGAAACACCATATATTTT.

J is TRBJ1-2 and V is TRBV29-1, with D unresolved. Trimming took off 4 bases at V and 2 bases at J, with 14 bases between the two ends. The CDR3 is 14 residues long. In germline, CDR1 is SQVTM, CDR2 ANQGSEA. The CDR3 nucleotides are TGCAGCGTTGGGGTTCAGGCTCCAAACTATGGCTACACCTTC. Translated: CSVGVQAPNYGYTF.

Points on this clone: A junction boundary mismatches the germline segment, possibly from a read error. The V gene is TRBV19, the J gene TRBJ2-5; 12 positions agree with TRBD1. CDR3 length: 14 amino acids. Germline loops: CDR1 LNHDA, CDR2 SQIVND (reference sequence). The CDR3 nucleotides read TGTGCAAGTAGGGACAGGGGGCGCGGGGAGACCCAGTACTTC. Translation gives CASRDRGRGETQYF. The full variable domain, with the rest looked up from reference TRBV19 and TRBJ2-5, is DGGITQSPKYLFRKEGQNVTLSCEQNLNHDAMYWYRQDPGQGLRLIYYSQIVNDFQKGDIAEGYSVSREKKESFPLTVTSAQKNPTAFYLCASRDRGRGETQYFGPGTRLLVL.

The rearrangement joins TRBV21-1 to TRBJ1-1. TRBV21-1 has pseudogene status. CDR3 size: 17 residues. The CDR3 here is CASSVKRGSLEGTEAFF. In nucleotides, the CDR3 is TGTGCCAGCAGCGTAAAACGGGGGAGTCTGGAGGGCACTGAAGCTTTCTTT.

The V gene is TRBV19, the J gene TRBJ2-4; 12 nucleotides line up with TRBD1. The ends lost 5 bases at V and 2 bases at J; junction bases unmatched: 10. The germline gives CDR1 LNHDA, CDR2 SQIVND (reference sequence). This CDR3 spans 18 amino acids. The CDR3 DNA reads TGTGCCAGTAGTCTCGGGACAGGGGGCTTCACGTCCAAAAACATTCAGTACTTC. Translation: CASSLGTGGFTSKNIQYF.

V is TRBV29-1 and J is TRBJ2-2; 9 nucleotides align to TRBD1. This CDR3 is built from 15 residues. The J segment lost 4 bases and the V segment lost 5 bases, leaving 8 bases of the junction unmatched. Germline assignment: CDR1 SQVTM and CDR2 ANQGSEA. The CDR3 here is CSVPSTGGSTGELFF. DNA for the CDR3: TGCAGCGTTCCTTCGACAGGGGGTAGCACCGGGGAGCTGTTTTTT.